This T cell receptor (beta chain) is from a study of cytomegalovirus exposure and HLA in healthy donors. Primers for the PCR totalled 60 Vbeta and 13 Jbeta. The repertoire was sequenced with immunoSEQ multiplex PCR; TCRdb's copy has only in-frame clones and lacks some. The sample contains about 200,000 clones, around 77% of which appear only once. Regarding the study as a whole: As a later analysis revealed, most CMV-associated TCR beta chains appeared HLA-restricted.

Germline V CDR1 and CDR2: SQVTM, ANQGSEA. Trimming removed 4 bases from V and 7 bases from J; junction bases left unmatched: 1. The CDR3 runs to 13 residues. As concerns this clone: The target antigen is unknown.

The gene calls are TRBV29-1 and TRBJ2-1, with TRBD2 matching 13 bases. This sequence originates from a woman in her twenties or thirties in good health and CMV-seronegative. Sequencing was carried out using PBMCs. CDR3 in DNA: TGCAGCGTTGGGACTAGCGGGAGTAATGAGCAGTTCTTC. Its protein is CSVGTSGSNEQFF.